The TCR beta chain described here comes from a study of CD8+CD57+ T cells in acquired aplastic anemia. Germline V gene lookup returns CDR1 DFQATT and CDR2 SNEGSKA (reference sequence). The CDR3 runs 13 residues. TCR beta VDJ and CDR3 profiling used genomic DNA as template. In TCRdb, the reads were re-called with MiXCR into one record per CDR3 protein. The data hold some 220,000 distinct CDR3 sequences, with almost 35% observed a single time. The sequence was collected from a human donor in good health, serving as a control. V is TRBV20-1 and J is TRBJ2-1; tentatively, D is TRBD1 (6 bases). The specimen was sorted CD4+, CD8+, or CD8+CD57+ T cells (not recorded which) from PBMCs. The CDR3 sequence is CSPRTDSYNEQFF. CDR3 in DNA: TGCAGCCCTCGGACAGATTCCTACAATGAGCAGTTCTTC.